This is a list of T cell receptor beta chains from one sample in a study of vaccination effects on CD4 cells after COVID-19. These receptors' antigens are unknown. Sequenced by immunoSEQ multiplex PCR; TCRdb stores in-frame clones only, minus some. The sample yields almost 30,000 clones, about 74% seen once. Sequencing used CD4+ T cells from PBMCs cultured with HCoV-OC43 spike peptides, obtained after COVID-19 vaccination. These receptors originate from a human donor who received a COVID-19 vaccine. CDR3s leave out the opening cysteine and the closing phenylalanine or tryptophan. A D gene is named only where the DNA matches it firmly. The listing skips clone size in some rows; elsewhere it reads once, few, many or a size class.

v_gene	d_gene	j_gene	abundance	CDR3aa
TRBV5-1	TRBD1	TRBJ2-2	once	ASSTGQGGFTGELF
TRBV19	TRBD1	TRBJ1-1	.	ASSIGQGYPEAF
TRBV19	.	TRBJ2-6	.	ASRESLAGANVLT
TRBV2	TRBD1	TRBJ2-3	.	ASRPRDRVSDTQY
TRBV12-5	.	TRBJ1-4	.	ASGVWTSNEKLF
TRBV11-2	.	TRBJ2-5	.	ASSLAQLAAPGTQY
TRBV11-2	.	TRBJ1-1	.	ASSLGNRGNAEAF
TRBV24-1	.	TRBJ1-2	.	ATSDGAANYGYT
TRBV27	TRBD1	TRBJ1-2	.	ASSPGTGVYGYT
TRBV5-8	TRBD1	TRBJ1-5	.	ASSRDRGDQPQH
TRBV19	.	TRBJ2-3	.	ASSIRAAATDTQY
TRBV11-2	.	TRBJ2-1	.	ASSSYYNEQF
TRBV10-1	.	TRBJ2-3	.	ASGAGTLADTQY
TRBV18	.	TRBJ1-4	.	ASSPRREGREKLF
TRBV5-4	TRBD1	TRBJ1-2	few	ASRSTGGYGYT
TRBV6-5	TRBD1	TRBJ2-7	.	ASPRDSQLYEQY
TRBV5-1	TRBD2	TRBJ2-1	.	ASSSGLAGVLRNEQF
TRBV12-3/TRBV12-4	.	TRBJ1-5	once	ASTLPNQPQH
TRBV9	TRBD1	TRBJ1-2	few	ASSVVDRGGGYT
TRBV2	TRBD1	TRBJ1-2	.	ASSADRWKGYT
TRBV6-5	TRBD1	TRBJ1-5	.	ASSRGQGWNQPQH
TRBV27	TRBD1	TRBJ2-1	.	ASSSAYLRDRSYNEQF
TRBV6-5	.	TRBJ2-7	.	ASSRLETYEQY
TRBV5-1	.	TRBJ1-6	.	ASSSNVEIQPLH
TRBV2	.	TRBJ1-1	few	ASNLNENTEAF
TRBV18	.	TRBJ2-7	.	ASSLGEADEQY
TRBV6-4	.	TRBJ1-3	.	ASLTTSGEPSSGNTIY
TRBV2	TRBD1	TRBJ2-1	once	ASSVETGSSYNEQF
TRBV11-2	TRBD2	TRBJ2-6	.	ASSQLASGSSGANVLT
TRBV29-1	.	TRBJ2-7	.	SVEDGRDWGEQY
TRBV6-5	TRBD1	TRBJ1-4	once	ASETGATNEKLF
TRBV10-1	TRBD2	TRBJ2-1	few	ASSGGTSGRAHEQF
TRBV5-1	.	TRBJ1-2	.	ASSLDPGHDYGYT
TRBV14	TRBD1	TRBJ1-1	medium-sized	ASSQDAGGAF
TRBV6-5	.	TRBJ2-2	.	ASIETANTGELF
TRBV5-1	.	TRBJ2-7	.	ASSLSGQGLGYEQY
TRBV9	.	TRBJ1-1	.	ASSVGPTGTEAF
TRBV18	.	TRBJ2-7	.	ASANLQGSFYEQY
TRBV12-3/TRBV12-4	.	TRBJ1-5	.	ASSLGSGQPQH
TRBV19	.	TRBJ1-5	.	ASSIPGFDNQPQH
TRBV20-1	TRBD1	TRBJ1-2	.	SSRQGYGYT
TRBV9	TRBD1	TRBJ1-1	.	ASSARTGKDTEAF
TRBV11-3	TRBD2	TRBJ2-5	.	ASSPSSGGGETQY
TRBV5-1	.	TRBJ2-2	.	ASSWGGSNTGELF
TRBV28	.	TRBJ1-6	.	ASSLSGSDNSPLH
TRBV4-1	.	TRBJ2-7	.	ASSQESGGGYEQY
TRBV10-2	TRBD2	TRBJ2-1	.	ASSESRARRGGTRGEQF
TRBV6-5	.	TRBJ1-5	.	ASSSGRVEEPQH
TRBV5-1	.	TRBJ1-6	.	ASSFSDRRSPLH